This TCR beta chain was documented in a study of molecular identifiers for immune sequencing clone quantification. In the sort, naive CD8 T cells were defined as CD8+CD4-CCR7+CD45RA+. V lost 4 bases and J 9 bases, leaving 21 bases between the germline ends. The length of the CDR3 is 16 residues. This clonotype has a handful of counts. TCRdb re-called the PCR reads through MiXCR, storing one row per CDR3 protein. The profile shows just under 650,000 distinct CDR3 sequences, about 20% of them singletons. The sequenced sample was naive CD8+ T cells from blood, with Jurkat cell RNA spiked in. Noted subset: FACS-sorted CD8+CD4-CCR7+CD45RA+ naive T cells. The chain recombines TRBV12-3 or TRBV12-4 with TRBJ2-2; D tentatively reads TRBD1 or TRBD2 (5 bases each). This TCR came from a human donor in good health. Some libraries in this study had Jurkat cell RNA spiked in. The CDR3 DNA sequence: TGTGCCAGCAGTTCCCCCCGGGGCCAAGTCGTCCGGGAGCTGTTTTTT. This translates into CASSSPRGQVVRELFF.